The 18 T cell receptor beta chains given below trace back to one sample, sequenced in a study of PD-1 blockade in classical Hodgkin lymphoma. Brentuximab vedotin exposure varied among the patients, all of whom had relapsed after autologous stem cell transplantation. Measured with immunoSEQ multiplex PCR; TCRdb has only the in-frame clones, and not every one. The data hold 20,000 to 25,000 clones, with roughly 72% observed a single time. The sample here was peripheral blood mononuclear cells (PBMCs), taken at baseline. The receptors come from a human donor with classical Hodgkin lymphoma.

CDR3 sequence: CASSVDDRGTEAFF. DNA for the CDR3: TGTGCCAGCAGCGTAGACGACAGGGGGACTGAAGCTTTCTTT. The V and J genes are TRBV9 and TRBJ1-1, with 9 bases lining up with TRBD1. V dropped 0 bases and J dropped 5; count of bases not matched to a gene: 2. The CDR3 totals 14 residues. Germline CDR1 is SGDLS and CDR2 is YYNGEE.

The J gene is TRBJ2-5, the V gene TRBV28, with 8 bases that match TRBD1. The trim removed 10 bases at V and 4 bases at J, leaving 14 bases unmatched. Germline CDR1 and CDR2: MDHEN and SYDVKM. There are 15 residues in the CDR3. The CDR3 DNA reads TGTGCCACCATTGCTCAGACAGGGGCCCGAGAGACCCAGTACTTC. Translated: CATIAQTGARETQYF. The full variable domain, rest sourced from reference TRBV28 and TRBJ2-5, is DVKVTQSSRYLVKRTGEKVFLECVQDMDHENMFWYRQDPGLGLRLIYFSYDVKMKEKGDIPEGYSVSREKKERFSLILESASTNQTSMYLCATIAQTGARETQYFGPGTRLLVL.

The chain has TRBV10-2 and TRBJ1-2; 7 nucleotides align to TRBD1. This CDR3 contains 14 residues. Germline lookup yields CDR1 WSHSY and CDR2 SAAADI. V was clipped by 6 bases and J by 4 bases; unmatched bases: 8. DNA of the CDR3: TGCGCCAGCAGCCTTGACAGGGAGACCTATGGCTACACCTTC. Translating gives CASSLDRETYGYTF.

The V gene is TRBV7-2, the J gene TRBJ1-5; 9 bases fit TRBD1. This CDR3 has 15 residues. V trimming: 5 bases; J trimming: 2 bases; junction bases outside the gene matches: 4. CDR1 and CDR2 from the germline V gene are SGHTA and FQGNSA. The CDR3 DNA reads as TGTGCCAGCAGCCCCCGGACAGGGGGCAATCAGCCCCAGCATTTT. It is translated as CASSPRTGGNQPQHF. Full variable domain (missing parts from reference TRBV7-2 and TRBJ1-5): GAGVSQSPSNKVTEKGKDVELRCDPISGHTALYWYRQSLGQGLEFLIYFQGNSAPDKSGLPSDRFSAERTGGSVSTLTIQRTQQEDSAVYLCASSPRTGGNQPQHFGDGTRLSIL.

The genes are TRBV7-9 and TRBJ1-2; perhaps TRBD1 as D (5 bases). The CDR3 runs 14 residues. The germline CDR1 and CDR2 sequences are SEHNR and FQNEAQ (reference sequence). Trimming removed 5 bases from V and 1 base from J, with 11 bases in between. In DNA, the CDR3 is TGTGCCAGCAGCCTAAGCAGGGTTAACTATGGCTACACCTTC. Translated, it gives CASSLSRVNYGYTF.

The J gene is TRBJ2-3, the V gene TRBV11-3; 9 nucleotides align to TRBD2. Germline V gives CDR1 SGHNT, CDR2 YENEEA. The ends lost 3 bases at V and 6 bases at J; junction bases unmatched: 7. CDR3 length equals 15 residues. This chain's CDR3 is CASSFRGSGGDTQYF. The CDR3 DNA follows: TGTGCCAGCAGCTTCCGCGGTAGCGGGGGTGATACGCAGTATTTT.

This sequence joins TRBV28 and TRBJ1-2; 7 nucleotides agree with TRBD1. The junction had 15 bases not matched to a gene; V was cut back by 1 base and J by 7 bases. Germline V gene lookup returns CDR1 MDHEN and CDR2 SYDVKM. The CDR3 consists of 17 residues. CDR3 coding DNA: TGTGCCAGCAGTTTATACAGGGGTCGTAACCTTCAAAGTGGCTACACCTTC. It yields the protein CASSLYRGRNLQSGYTF.

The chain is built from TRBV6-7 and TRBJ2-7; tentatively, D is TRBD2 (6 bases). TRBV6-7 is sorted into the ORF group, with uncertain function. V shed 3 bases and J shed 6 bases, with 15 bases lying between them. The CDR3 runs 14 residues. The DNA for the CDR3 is TGTGCCAGCAGTTATGGCGGGGTAGTATCCGAGCAGTACTTC. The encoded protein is CASSYGGVVSEQYF.

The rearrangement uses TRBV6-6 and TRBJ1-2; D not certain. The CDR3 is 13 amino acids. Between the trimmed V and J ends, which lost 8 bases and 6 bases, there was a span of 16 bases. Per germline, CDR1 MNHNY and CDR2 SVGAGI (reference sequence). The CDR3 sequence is CASRSTLTDGYTF. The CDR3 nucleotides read TGTGCCAGCCGCTCAACCTTGACGGATGGCTACACCTTC.

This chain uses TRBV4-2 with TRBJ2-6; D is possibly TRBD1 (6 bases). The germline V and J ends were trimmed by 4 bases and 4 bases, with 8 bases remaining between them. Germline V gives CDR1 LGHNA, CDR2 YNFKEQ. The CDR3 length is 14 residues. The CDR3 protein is CASSPGVGANVLTF. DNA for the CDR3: TGTGCCAGCAGCCCAGGGGTAGGGGCCAACGTCCTGACTTTC.

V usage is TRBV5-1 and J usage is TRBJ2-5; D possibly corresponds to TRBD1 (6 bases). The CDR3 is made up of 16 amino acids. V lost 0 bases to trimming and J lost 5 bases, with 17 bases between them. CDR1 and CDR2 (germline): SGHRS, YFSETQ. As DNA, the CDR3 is TGCGCCAGCAGCTTGGCAGGGGCTTCATTTGGGGAGACCCAGTACTTC. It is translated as CASSLAGASFGETQYF. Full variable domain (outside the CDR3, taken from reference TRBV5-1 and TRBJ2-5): KAGVTQTPRYLIKTRGQQVTLSCSPISGHRSVSWYQQTPGQGLQFLFEYFSETQRNKGNFPGRFSGRQFSNSRSEMNVSTLELGDSALYLCASSLAGASFGETQYFGPGTRLLVL.

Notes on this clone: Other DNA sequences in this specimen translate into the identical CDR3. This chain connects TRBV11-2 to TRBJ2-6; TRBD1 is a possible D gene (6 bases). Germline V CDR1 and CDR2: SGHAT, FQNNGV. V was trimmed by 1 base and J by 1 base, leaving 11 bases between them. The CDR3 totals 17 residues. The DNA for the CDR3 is TGTGCCAGCAGCTTAGTTGGACAGTCTTCTGGGGCCAACGTCCTGACTTTC. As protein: CASSLVGQSSGANVLTF.

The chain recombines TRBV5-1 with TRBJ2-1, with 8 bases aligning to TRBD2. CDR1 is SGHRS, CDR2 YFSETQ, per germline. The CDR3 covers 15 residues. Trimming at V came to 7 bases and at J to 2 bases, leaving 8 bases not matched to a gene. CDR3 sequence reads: CASSETGGTYNEQFF. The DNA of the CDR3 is TGCGCCAGCTCGGAAACGGGAGGGACCTACAATGAGCAGTTCTTC.

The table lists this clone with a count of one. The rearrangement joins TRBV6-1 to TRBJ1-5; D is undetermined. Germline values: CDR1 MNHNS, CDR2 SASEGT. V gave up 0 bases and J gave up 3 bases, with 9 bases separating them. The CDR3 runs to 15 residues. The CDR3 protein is CASSEAVGFNQPQHF. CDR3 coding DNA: TGTGCCAGCAGTGAAGCGGTGGGTTTCAATCAGCCCCAGCATTTT.

This chain's CDR3 is CASSKTGWAYEQYF. CDR3 nucleotide sequence: TGTGCCAGCAGCAAGACAGGGTGGGCCTACGAGCAGTACTTC. This chain uses TRBV5-6 with TRBJ2-7; 7 bases align to TRBD1. The CDR3 covers 14 residues. V dropped 4 bases and J dropped 2; count of bases not matched to a gene: 6. Germline V gives CDR1 SGHDT, CDR2 YYEEEE.

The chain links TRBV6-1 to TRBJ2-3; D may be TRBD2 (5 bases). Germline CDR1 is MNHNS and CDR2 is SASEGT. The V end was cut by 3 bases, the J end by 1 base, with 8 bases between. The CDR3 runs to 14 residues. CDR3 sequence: CASSDGGGTDTQYF. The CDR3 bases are TGTGCCAGCAGTGACGGAGGTGGCACAGATACGCAGTATTTT.

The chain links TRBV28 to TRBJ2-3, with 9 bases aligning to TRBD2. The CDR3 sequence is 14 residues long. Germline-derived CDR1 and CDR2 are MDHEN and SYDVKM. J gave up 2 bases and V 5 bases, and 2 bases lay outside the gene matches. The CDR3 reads CASSLAGYTDTQYF. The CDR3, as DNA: TGTGCCAGCAGTCTAGCGGGATACACAGATACGCAGTATTTT.

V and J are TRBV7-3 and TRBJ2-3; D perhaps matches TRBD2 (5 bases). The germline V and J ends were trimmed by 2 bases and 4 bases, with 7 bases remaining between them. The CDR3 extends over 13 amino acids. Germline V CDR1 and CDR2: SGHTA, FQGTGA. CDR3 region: CASSLGAADTQYF. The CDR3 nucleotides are TGTGCCAGCAGCTTAGGAGCGGCAGATACGCAGTATTTT. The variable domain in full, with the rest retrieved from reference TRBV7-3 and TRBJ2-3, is GAGVSQTPSNKVTEKGKYVELRCDPISGHTALYWYRQSLGQGPEFLIYFQGTGAADDSGLPNDRFFAVRPEGSVSTLKIQRTERGDSAVYLCASSLGAADTQYFGPGTRLTVL.